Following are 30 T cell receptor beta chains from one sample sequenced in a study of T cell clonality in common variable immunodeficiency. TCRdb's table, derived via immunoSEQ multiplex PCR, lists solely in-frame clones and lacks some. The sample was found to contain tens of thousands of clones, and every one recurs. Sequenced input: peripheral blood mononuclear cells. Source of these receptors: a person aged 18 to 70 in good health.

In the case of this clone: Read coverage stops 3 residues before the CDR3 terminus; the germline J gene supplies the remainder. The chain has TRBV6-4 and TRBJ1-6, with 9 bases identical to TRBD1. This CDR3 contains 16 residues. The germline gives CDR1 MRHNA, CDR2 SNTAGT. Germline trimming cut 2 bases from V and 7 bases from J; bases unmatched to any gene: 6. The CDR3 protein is CASSDPDRGRNSPLHF. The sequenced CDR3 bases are TGTGCCAGCAGTGACCCCGACAGGGGGAGGAATTCACCC.

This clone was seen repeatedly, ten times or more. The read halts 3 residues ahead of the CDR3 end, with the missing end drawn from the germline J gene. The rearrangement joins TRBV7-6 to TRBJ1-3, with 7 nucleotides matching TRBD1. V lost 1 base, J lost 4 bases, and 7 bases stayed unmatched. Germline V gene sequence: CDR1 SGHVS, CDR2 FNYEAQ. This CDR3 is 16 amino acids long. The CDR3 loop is CASSLGTGWTGNTIYF. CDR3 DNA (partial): TGTGCCAGCAGCTTAGGGACAGGCTGGACCGGAAACACC.

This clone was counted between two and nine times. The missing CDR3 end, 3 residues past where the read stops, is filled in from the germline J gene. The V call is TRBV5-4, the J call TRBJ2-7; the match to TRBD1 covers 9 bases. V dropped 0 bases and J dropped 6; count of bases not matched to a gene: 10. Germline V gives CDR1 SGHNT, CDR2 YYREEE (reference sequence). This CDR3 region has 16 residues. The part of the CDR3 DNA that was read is TGTGCCAGCAGCTTGGAACAGGGGGCGCGTGTAGGCGAG. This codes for CASSLEQGARVGE. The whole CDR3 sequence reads CASSLEQGARVGEQYF.

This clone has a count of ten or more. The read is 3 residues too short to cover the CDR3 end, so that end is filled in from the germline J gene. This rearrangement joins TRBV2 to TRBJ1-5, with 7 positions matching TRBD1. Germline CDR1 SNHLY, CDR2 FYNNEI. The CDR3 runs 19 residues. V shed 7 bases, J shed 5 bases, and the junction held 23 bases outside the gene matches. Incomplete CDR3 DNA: TGTGCCAGCACCCCGGTCCTATCGGCAGGGGGAGGTTTTGATCAGCCC. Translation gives CASTPVLSAGGGFDQP. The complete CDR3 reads CASTPVLSAGGGFDQPQHF.

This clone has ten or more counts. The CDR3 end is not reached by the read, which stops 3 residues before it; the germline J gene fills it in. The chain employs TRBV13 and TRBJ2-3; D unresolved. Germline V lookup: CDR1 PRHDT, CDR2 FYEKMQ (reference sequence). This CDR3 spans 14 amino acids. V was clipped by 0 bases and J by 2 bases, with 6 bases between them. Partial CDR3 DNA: TGTGCCAGCAGCTTAGGCCGCGACACAGATACG. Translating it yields CASSLGRDTDT. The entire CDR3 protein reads CASSLGRDTDTQYF.

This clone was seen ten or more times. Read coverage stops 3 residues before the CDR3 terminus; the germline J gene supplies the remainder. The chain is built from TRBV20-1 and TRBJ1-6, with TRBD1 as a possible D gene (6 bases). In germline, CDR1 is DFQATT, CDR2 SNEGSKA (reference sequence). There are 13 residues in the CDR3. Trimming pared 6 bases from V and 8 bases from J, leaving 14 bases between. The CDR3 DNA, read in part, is TGCAGTGCCCGAGGGGGATGGGATTCACCC. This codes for CSARGGWDSP. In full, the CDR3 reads CSARGGWDSPLHF.

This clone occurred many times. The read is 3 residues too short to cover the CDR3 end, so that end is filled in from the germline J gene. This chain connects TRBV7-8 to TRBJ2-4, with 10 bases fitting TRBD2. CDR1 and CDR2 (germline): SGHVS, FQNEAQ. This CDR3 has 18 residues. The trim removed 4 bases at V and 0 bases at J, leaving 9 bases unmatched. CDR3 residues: CASSSRVSGGLAKNIQYF. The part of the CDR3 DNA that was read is TGTGCCAGCAGCTCTCGGGTTAGCGGGGGGTTAGCCAAAAACATT.

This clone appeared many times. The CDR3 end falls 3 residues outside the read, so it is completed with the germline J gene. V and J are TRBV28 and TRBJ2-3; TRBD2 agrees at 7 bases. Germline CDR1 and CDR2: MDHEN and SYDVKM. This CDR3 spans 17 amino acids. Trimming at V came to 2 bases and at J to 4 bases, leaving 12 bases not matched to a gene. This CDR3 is CASSLGGGRGRADTQYF. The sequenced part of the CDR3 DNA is TGTGCCAGCAGTTTAGGAGGCGGGAGAGGTAGAGCAGATACG.

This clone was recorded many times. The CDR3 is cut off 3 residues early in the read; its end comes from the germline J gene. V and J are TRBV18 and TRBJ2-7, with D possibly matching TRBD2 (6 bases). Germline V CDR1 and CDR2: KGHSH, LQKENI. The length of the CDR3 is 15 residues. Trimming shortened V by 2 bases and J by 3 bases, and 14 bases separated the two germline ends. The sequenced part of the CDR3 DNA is TGTGCCAGCTCACCATCGGGACTCCTACTCTACGAG. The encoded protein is CASSPSGLLLYE. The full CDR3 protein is CASSPSGLLLYEQYF.

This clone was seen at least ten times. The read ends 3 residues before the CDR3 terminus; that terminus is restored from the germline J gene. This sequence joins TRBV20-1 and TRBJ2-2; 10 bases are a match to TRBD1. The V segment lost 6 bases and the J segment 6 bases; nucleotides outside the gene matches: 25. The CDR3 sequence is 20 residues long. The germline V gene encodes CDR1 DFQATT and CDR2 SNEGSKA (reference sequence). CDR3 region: CSASPGLRDRGLTVAGELFF. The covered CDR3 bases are TGCAGTGCCTCACCCGGTCTCCGAGACAGGGGGCTAACGGTGGCCGGGGAG.

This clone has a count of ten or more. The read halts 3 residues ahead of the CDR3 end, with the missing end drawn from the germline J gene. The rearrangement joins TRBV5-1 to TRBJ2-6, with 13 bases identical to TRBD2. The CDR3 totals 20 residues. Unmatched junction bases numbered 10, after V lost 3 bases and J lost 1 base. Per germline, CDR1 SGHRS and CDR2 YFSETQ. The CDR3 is CASSSSALAGGRSGANVLTF. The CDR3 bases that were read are TGCGCCAGCAGCTCGTCCGCACTAGCGGGGGGGCGGTCTGGGGCCAACGTC.

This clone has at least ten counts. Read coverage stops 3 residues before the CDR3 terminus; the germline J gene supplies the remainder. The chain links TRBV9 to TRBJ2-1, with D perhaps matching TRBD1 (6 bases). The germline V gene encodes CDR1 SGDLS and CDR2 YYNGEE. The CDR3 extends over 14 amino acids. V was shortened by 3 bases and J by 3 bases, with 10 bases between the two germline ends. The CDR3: CASSGQEFYNEQFF. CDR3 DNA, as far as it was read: TGTGCCAGCAGCGGACAGGAATTCTACAATGAG.

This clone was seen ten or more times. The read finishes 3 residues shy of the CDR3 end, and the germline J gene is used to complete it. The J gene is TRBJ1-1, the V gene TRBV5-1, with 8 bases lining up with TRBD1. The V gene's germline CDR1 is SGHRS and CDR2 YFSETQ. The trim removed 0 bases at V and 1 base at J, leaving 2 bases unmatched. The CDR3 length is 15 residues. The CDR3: CASSLAGQGNTEAFF. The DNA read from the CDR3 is TGCGCCAGCAGCTTGGCCGGACAGGGGAACACTGAA.

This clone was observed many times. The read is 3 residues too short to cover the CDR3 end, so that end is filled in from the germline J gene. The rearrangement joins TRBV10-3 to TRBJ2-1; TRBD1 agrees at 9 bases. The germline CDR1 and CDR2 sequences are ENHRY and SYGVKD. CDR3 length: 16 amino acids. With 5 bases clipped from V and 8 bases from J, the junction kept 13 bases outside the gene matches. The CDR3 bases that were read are TGTGCCATCAGTTTCGGGGCGGACAGGGGTTACGATGAG. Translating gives CAISFGADRGYDE. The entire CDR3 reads CAISFGADRGYDEQFF.

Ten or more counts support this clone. The CDR3 region is CASSQDRLATDTQYF. CDR3 DNA, as far as it was read: TGCGCCAGCAGCCAAGACAGACTAGCGACAGATACG. V gene TRBV4-1 combines with J gene TRBJ2-3; 8 bases match TRBD2. The read finishes 3 residues shy of the CDR3 end, and the germline J gene is used to complete it. CDR3 length equals 15 residues. Looked up from germline, CDR1 is MGHRA and CDR2 is YSYEKL. V lost 0 bases to trimming and J lost 3 bases; unmatched junction nucleotides: 2.

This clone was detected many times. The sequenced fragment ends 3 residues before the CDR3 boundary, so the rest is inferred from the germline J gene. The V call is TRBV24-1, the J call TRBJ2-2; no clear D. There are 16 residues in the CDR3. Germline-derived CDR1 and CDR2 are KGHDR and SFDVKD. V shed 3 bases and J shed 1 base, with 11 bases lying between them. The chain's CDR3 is CATSDRVQGNTGELFF. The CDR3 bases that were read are TGTGCCACCAGTGATCGAGTACAAGGGAACACCGGGGAG.

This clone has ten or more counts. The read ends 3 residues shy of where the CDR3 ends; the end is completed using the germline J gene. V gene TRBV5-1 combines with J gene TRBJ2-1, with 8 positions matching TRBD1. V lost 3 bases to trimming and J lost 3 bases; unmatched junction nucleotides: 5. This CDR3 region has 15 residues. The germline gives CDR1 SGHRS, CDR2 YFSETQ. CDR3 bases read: TGCGCCAGCAGCTCAGGACAGGGCCACTACAATGAG. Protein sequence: CASSSGQGHYNE. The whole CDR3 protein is CASSSGQGHYNEQFF.

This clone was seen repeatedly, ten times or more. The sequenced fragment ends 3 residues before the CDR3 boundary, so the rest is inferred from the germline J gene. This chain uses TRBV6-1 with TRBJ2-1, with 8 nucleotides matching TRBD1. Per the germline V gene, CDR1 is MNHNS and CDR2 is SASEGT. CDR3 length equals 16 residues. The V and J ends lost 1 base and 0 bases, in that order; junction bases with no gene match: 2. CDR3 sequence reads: CASSEGTGSSYNEQFF. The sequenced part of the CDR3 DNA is TGTGCCAGCAGTGAAGGGACAGGGAGCTCCTACAATGAG.

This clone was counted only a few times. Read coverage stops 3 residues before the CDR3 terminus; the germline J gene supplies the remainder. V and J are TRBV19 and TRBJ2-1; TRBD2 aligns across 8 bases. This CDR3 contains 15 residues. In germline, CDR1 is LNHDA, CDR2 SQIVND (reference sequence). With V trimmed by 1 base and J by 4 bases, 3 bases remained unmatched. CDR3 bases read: TGTGCCAGTAGTATAGGCAAGCGGGAGTACAATGAG. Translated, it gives CASSIGKREYNE. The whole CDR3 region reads CASSIGKREYNEQFF. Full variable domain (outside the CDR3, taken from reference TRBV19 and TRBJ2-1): DGGITQSPKYLFRKEGQNVTLSCEQNLNHDAMYWYRQDPGQGLRLIYYSQIVNDFQKGDIAEGYSVSREKKESFPLTVTSAQKNPTAFYLCASSIGKREYNEQFFGPGTRLTVL.

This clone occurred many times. The CDR3 protein is CASSAGTGLYREKLFF. Incomplete CDR3 DNA: TGTGCCAGCAGTGCCGGGACAGGGTTGTATCGGGAAAAA. The chain couples TRBV6-1 to TRBJ1-4; 9 bases map to TRBD1. Coverage ceases 3 residues before the CDR3 finishes, and the germline J gene fills in the end. The germline gives CDR1 MNHNS, CDR2 SASEGT. Trimming removed 4 bases from V and 8 bases from J; junction bases left unmatched: 11. The CDR3 contains 16 residues.

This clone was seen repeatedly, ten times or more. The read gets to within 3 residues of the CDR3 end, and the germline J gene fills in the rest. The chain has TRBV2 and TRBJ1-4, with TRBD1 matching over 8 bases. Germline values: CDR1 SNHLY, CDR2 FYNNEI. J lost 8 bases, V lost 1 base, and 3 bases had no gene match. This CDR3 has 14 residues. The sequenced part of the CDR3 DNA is TGTGCCAGCAGTGAAGGCAGGGGGCGAGAAAAA. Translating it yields CASSEGRGREK. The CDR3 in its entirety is CASSEGRGREKLFF.

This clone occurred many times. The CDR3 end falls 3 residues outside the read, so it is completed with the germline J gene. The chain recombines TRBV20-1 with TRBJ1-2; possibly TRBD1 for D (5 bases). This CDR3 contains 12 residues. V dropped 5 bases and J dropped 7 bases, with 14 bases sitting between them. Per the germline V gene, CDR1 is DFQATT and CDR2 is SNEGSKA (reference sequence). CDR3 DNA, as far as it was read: TGCAGTGCTCCTACCGGGGGGGGTGGC. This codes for CSAPTGGGG. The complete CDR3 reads CSAPTGGGGYTF.

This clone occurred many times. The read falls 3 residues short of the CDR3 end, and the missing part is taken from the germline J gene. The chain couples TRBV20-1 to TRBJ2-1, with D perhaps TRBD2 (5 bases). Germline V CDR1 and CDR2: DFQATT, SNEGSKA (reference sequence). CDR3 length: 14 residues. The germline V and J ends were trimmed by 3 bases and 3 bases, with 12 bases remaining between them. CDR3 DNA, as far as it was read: TGCAGTGCTAGGGTAGCGAAGGGCTACAATGAG. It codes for CSARVAKGYNE. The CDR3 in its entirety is CSARVAKGYNEQFF.

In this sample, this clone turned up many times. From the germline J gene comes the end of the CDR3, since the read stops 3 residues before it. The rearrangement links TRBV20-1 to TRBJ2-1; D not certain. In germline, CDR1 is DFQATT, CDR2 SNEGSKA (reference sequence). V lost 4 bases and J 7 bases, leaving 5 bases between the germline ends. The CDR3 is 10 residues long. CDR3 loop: CSAKVNEQFF. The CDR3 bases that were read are TGCAGTGCTAAGGTTAATGAG.

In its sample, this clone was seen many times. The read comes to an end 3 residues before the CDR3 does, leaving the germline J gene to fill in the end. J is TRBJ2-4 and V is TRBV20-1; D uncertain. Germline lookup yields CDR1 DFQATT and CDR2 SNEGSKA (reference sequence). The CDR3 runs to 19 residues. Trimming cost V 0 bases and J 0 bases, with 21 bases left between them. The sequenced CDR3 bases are TGCAGTGCTAGAGATCGTTTTATGGCTTCGAGTCCAGCCAAAAACATT. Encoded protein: CSARDRFMASSPAKNI. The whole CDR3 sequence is CSARDRFMASSPAKNIQYF.

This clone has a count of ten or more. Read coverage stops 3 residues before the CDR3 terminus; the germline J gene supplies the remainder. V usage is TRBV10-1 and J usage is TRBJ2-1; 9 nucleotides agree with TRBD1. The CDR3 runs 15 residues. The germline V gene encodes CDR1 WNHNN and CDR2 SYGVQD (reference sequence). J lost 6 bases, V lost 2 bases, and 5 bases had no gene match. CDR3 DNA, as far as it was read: TGCGCCAGCAGTGAGGGGACAGGGATGCGCAATGAG. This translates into CASSEGTGMRNE. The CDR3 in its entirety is CASSEGTGMRNEQFF.

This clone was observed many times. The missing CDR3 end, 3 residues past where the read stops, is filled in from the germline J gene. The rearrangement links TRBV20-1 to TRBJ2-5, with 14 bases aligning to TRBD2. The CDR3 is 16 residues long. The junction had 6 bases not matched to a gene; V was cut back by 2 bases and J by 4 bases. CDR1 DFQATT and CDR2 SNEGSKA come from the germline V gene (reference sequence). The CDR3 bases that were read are TGCAGTGCTAGACCCCCGGGACTAGCGGGAGTAGAGACC. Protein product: CSARPPGLAGVET. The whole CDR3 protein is CSARPPGLAGVETQYF.

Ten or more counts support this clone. CDR3 residues: CASRAGDTYNEQFF. The sequenced CDR3 bases are TGTGCCAGCAGGGCAGGGGATACCTACAATGAG. The genes are TRBV5-5 and TRBJ2-1, with D tentatively TRBD1 (6 bases). The CDR3 extends 3 residues past the end of the read, so its final part is completed from the germline J gene. Trimming pared 5 bases from V and 2 bases from J, leaving 11 bases between. Looked up from germline, CDR1 is SGHKS and CDR2 is YYEKEE (reference sequence). The CDR3 is 14 amino acids.

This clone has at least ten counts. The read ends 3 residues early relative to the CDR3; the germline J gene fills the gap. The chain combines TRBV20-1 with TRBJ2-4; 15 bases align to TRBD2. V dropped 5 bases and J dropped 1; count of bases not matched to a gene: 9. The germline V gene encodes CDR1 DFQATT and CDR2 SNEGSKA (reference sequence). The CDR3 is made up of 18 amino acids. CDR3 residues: CSAGGLAGGGPAKNIQYF. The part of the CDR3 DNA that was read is TGCAGTGCTGGAGGACTAGCGGGAGGGGGTCCGGCCAAAAACATT.

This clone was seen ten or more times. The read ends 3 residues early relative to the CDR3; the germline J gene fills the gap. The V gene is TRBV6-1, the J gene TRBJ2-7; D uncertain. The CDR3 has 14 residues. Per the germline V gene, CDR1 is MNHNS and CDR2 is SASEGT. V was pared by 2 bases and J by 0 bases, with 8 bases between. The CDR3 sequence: CASSEFGGSYEQYF. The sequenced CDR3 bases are TGTGCCAGCAGTGAATTTGGCGGCTCCTACGAG.